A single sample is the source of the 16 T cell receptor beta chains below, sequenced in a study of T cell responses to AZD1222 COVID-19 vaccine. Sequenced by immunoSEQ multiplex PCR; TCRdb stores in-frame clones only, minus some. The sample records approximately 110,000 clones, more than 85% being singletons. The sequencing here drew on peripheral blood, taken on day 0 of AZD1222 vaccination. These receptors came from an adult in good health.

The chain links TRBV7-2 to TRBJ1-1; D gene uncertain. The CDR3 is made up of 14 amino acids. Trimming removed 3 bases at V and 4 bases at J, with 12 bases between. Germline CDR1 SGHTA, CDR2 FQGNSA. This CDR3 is CASSLGTVGTEAFF. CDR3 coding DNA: TGTGCCAGCAGCTTGGGAACAGTTGGCACTGAAGCTTTCTTT. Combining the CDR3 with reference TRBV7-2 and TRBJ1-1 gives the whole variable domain GAGVSQSPSNKVTEKGKDVELRCDPISGHTALYWYRQSLGQGLEFLIYFQGNSAPDKSGLPSDRFSAERTGGSVSTLTIQRTQQEDSAVYLCASSLGTVGTEAFFGQGTRLTVV.

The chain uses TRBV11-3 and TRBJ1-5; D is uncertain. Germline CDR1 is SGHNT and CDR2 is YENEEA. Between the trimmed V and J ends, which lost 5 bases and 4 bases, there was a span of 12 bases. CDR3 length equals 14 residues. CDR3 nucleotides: TGTGCCAGCAGCGCCGGGTCCCAAAATCAGCCCCAGCATTTT. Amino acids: CASSAGSQNQPQHF.

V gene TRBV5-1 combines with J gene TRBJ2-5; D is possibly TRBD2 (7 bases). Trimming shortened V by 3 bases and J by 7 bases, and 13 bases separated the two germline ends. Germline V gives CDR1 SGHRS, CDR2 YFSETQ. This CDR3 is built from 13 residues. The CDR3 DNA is TGCGCCAGCAGCTCCTACAGGGAGGGGACCCAGTACTTC. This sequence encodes CASSSYREGTQYF.

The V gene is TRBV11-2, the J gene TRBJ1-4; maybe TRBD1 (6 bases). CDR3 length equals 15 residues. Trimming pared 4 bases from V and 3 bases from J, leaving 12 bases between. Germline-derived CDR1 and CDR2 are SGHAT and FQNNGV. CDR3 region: CASSSARGANEKLFF. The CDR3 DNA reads TGTGCCAGCAGCTCCGCCAGGGGAGCTAATGAAAAACTGTTTTTT.

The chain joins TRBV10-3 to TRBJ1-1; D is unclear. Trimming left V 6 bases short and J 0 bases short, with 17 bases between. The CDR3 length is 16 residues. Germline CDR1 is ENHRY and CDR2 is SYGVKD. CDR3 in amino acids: CAIRTEPPRLNTEAFF. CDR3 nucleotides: TGTGCCATCAGAACAGAACCCCCCCGATTGAACACTGAAGCTTTCTTT.

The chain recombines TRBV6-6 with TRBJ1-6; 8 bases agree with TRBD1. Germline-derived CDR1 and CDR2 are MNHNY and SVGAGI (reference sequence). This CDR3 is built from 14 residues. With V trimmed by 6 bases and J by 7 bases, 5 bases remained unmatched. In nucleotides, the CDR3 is TGTGCCAGCAGCAACGGACAGGGAAATTCACCCCTCCACTTT. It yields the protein CASSNGQGNSPLHF.

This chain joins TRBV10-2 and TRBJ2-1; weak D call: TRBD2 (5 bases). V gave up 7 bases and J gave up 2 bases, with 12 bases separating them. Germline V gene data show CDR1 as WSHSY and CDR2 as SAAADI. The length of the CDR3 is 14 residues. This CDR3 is CASNQGGTYNEQFF. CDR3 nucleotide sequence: TGCGCCAGCAATCAAGGAGGAACCTACAATGAGCAGTTCTTC.

Here the CDR3 DNA reads TGTGCCAGCAGCTTTGAGGGGACGTACACTGAAGCTTTCTTT. As protein: CASSFEGTYTEAFF. This chain joins TRBV5-5 and TRBJ1-1; D perhaps matches TRBD1 (5 bases). Trimming removed 2 bases from V and 3 bases from J, with 11 bases in between. CDR1 is SGHKS and CDR2 is YYEKEE in the germline V gene (reference sequence). CDR3 length: 14 residues.

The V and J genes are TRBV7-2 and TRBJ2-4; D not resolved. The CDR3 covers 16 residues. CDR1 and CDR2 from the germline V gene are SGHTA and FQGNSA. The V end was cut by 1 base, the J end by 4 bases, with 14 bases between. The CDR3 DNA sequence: TGTGCCAGCAGCTTAGGATTAAGTTGGGTGAAAAACATTCAGTACTTC. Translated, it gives CASSLGLSWVKNIQYF.

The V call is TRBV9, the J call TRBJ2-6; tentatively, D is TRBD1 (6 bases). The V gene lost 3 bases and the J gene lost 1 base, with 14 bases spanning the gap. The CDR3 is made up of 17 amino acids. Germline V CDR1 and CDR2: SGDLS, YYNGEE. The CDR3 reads CASSESITGSGANVLTF. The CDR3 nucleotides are TGTGCCAGCAGCGAAAGCATAACAGGGTCTGGGGCCAACGTCCTGACTTTC.

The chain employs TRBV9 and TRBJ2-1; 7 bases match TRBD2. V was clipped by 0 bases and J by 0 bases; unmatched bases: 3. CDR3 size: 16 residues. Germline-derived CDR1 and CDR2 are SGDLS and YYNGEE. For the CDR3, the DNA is TGTGCCAGCAGCGTAGGCGGGACTAACTCCTACAATGAGCAGTTCTTC. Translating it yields CASSVGGTNSYNEQFF.

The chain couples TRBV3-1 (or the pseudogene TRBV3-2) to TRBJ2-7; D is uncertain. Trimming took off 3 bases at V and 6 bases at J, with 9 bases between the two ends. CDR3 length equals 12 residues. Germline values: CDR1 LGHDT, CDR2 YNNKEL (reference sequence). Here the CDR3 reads CASSQAGFEQYF. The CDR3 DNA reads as TGTGCCAGCAGCCAGGCCGGGTTCGAGCAGTACTTC.

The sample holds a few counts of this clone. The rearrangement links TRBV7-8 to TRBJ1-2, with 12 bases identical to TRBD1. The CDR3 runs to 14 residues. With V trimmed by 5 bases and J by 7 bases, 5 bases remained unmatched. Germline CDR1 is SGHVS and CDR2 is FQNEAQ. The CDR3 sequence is CASSPRDRGLGYTF. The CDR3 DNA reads TGTGCCAGCAGCCCCCGGGACAGGGGGCTTGGCTACACCTTC.

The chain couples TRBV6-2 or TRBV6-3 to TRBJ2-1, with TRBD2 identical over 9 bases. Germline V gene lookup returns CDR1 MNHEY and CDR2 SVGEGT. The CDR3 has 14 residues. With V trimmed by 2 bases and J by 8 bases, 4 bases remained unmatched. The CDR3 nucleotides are TGTGCCAGCAGTTACCTCGCGGGAGGGCATGAGCAGTTCTTC. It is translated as CASSYLAGGHEQFF.

The CDR3 here is CASSGGLLPTYEQFF. CDR3 in DNA: TGTGCCAGCAGCGGGGGATTACTCCCTACATACGAGCAGTTCTTC. The rearrangement links TRBV9 to TRBJ2-1; D is unresolved. V dropped 3 bases and J dropped 10 bases, with 20 bases sitting between them. The CDR3 spans 15 residues. Germline CDR1 SGDLS, CDR2 YYNGEE.

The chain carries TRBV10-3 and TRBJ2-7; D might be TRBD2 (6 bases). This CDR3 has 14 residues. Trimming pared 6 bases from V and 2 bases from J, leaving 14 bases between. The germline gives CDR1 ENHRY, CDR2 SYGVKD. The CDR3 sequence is CAIRGDSSAYEQYF. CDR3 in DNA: TGTGCCATCAGAGGGGACTCCTCGGCCTACGAGCAGTACTTC.